The rows below give T cell receptor beta chains drawn from one sample of a study of cytomegalovirus exposure and HLA in healthy donors. Measured with immunoSEQ multiplex PCR; TCRdb has only the in-frame clones, and not every one. The sample gives roughly 120,000 clones, around four fifths of which show up once; around 3% is in the top ten. Sequencing was done on a sample of PBMCs. These receptors were collected from an older woman in good health and CMV-seropositive. CDR3s include the opening cysteine and the closing phenylalanine or tryptophan. The order of the fields is D gene, V gene, clone size, J gene, CDR3 protein, CDR3 DNA. D genes are given only for firm matches. Only some rows state a clone size, as once, few, many or a class for expanded clones.

-	TRBV28	-	TRBJ2-1	CASTTGATSYNEQFF	TGTGCCAGCACCACCGGAGCGACCTCCTACAATGAGCAGTTCTTC
TRBD2	TRBV12-5	-	TRBJ2-1	CASGLVGLGTSGMDEQFF	TGTGCTAGTGGTTTGGTAGGCCTCGGGACTAGCGGGATGGATGAGCAGTTCTTC
-	TRBV6-1	-	TRBJ1-1	CASSEFGGSTEAFF	TGTGCCAGCAGTGAATTTGGGGGGAGCACTGAAGCTTTCTTT
-	TRBV19	-	TRBJ2-1	CASSIAQGSHNEQFF	TGTGCCAGTAGTATTGCGCAGGGGTCCCACAATGAGCAGTTCTTC
-	TRBV7-3	-	TRBJ1-1	CASSLTRGISEAFF	TGTGCCAGCAGCTTAACTCGGGGAATTTCTGAAGCTTTCTTT
-	TRBV29-1	-	TRBJ2-1	CSARQGSYNEQFF	TGCAGCGCCCGCCAGGGGTCCTACAATGAGCAGTTCTTC
TRBD1	TRBV7-9	-	TRBJ1-1	CASSRTGYGLTEAFF	TGTGCCAGCAGCCGGACAGGGTATGGTCTTACTGAAGCTTTCTTT
-	TRBV10-3	-	TRBJ1-2	CAISGTVTYGYTF	TGTGCCATCAGTGGGACAGTTACGTATGGCTACACCTTC
TRBD1	TRBV25-1	once	TRBJ2-3	CASSESPGQGADTQYF	TGTGCCAGCAGTGAATCGCCGGGACAGGGAGCAGATACGCAGTATTTT
TRBD1	TRBV6-1	-	TRBJ2-4	CASNRDRDKNIQYF	TGTGCCAGCAATAGGGACAGGGACAAAAACATTCAGTACTTC
TRBD1	TRBV4-1	-	TRBJ2-2	CASAPGQGYTGELFF	TGCGCAAGTGCGCCGGGACAGGGTTACACCGGGGAGCTGTTTTTT
-	TRBV18	-	TRBJ1-2	CASSPSEDSLYTF	TGTGCCAGCTCACCCTCAGAGGACAGCCTCTACACCTTC
TRBD1	TRBV6-1	-	TRBJ1-1	CASSWGQGRTEAFF	TGTGCCAGCAGCTGGGGACAGGGTCGCACTGAAGCTTTCTTT
-	TRBV28	-	TRBJ1-1	CASSFQGLPAEAFF	TGTGCCAGCAGTTTCCAGGGACTGCCCGCCGAAGCTTTCTTT
TRBD2	TRBV2	-	TRBJ2-1	CASRSLRLAGGPTGYNEQFF	TGTGCCAGCAGGTCCCTACGACTAGCGGGAGGCCCTACTGGGTACAATGAGCAGTTCTTC
-	TRBV5-1	-	TRBJ2-6	CASSDSHSGANVLTF	TGCGCCAGCAGTGACAGTCACTCTGGGGCCAACGTCCTGACTTTC
-	TRBV6-5	many	TRBJ2-3	CASSIQSTDTQYF	TGTGCCAGCAGCATACAAAGCACAGATACGCAGTATTTT
TRBD1	TRBV2	few	TRBJ1-1	CASSQRQGGNTEAFF	TGTGCCAGCAGTCAACGACAGGGGGGGAACACTGAAGCTTTCTTT
-	TRBV28	-	TRBJ2-7	CASSFQGKSYEQYF	TGTGCCAGCAGTTTCCAGGGGAAATCCTACGAGCAGTACTTC
-	TRBV2	-	TRBJ2-2	CASQGPTGELFF	TGTGCCAGCCAGGGTCCCACCGGGGAGCTGTTTTTT
TRBD1	TRBV7-3	-	TRBJ2-2	CASSTTGGTGELFF	TGTGCCAGCAGCACGACAGGGGGCACCGGGGAGCTGTTTTTT
TRBD2	TRBV6-6	-	TRBJ2-7	CASRQNSGSTYEQYF	TGTGCCAGCAGGCAAAATAGCGGGTCAACCTACGAGCAGTACTTC
-	TRBV15	-	TRBJ2-1	CATSRAGGPGNEQFF	TGTGCCACCAGCAGAGCCGGAGGGCCGGGGAATGAGCAGTTCTTC
-	TRBV7-9	-	TRBJ2-7	CASSYNYEQYF	TGTGCCAGCAGCTATAACTACGAGCAGTACTTC
-	TRBV19	-	TRBJ2-7	CASSTYSRHYEQCF	TGTGCCAGTAGTACGTACTCGCGGCACTACGAGCAGTGCTTC
-	TRBV19	-	TRBJ2-1	CATLLRPGPSGINEQFF	TGTGCCACCCTCCTAAGACCCGGCCCGTCCGGGATAAATGAGCAGTTCTTC
TRBD2	TRBV28	-	TRBJ2-3	CASSLSGRDTQYF	TGTGCCAGCAGTTTGAGCGGGAGAGATACGCAGTATTTT
-	TRBV7-8	once	TRBJ2-7	CASSPHLIGQTPSYEQYF	TGTGCCAGCAGCCCCCACCTAATTGGACAGACACCCTCCTACGAGCAGTACTTC
-	TRBV5-1	-	TRBJ2-1	CASSQGGSYNEQFF	TGCGCCAGCAGTCAGGGCGGCTCCTACAATGAGCAGTTCTTC
-	TRBV6-5	once	TRBJ1-1	CASSYGGATEAFF	TGTGCCAGCAGTTACGGAGGAGCCACTGAAGCTTTCTTT
-	TRBV6-5	once	TRBJ1-4	CASSSGQNGINEKLFF	TGTGCCAGCAGTTCCGGACAGAACGGGATTAATGAAAAACTGTTTTTT
-	TRBV18	-	TRBJ1-1	CASSQFYRTDTEAFF	TGTGCCAGCTCACAATTCTACAGAACGGACACTGAAGCTTTCTTT
TRBD2	TRBV11-2	-	TRBJ2-7	CASNSGTSVIRAYEQYF	TGTGCCAGCAATTCCGGGACTAGCGTAATTCGAGCCTACGAGCAGTACTTC
-	TRBV2	-	TRBJ2-1	CASSDPGVGEQFF	TGTGCCAGCAGTGACCCCGGAGTCGGTGAGCAGTTCTTC
TRBD1	TRBV4-1	once	TRBJ1-5	CASSSQPGTGGQPQHF	TGCGCCAGCAGCTCGCAACCCGGGACAGGGGGGCAGCCCCAGCATTTT
TRBD1	TRBV2	-	TRBJ1-6	CASRGQEWYNSPLHF	TGTGCCAGCAGGGGACAGGAGTGGTATAATTCACCCCTCCACTTT
TRBD1	TRBV5-1	-	TRBJ2-7	CASSLIGTGGSDEQYF	TGCGCCAGCAGCTTGATTGGGACAGGGGGTTCCGACGAGCAGTACTTC
TRBD1	TRBV7-9	-	TRBJ1-2	CASGDGTGVYYGYTF	TGTGCCAGCGGGGACGGGACAGGGGTTTACTATGGCTACACCTTC
-	TRBV7-9	-	TRBJ2-7	CASSTSYEQYF	TGTGCCAGCAGCACTAGCTACGAGCAGTACTTC
TRBD1	TRBV18	-	TRBJ1-4	CASSAPEQGKKLFF	TGTGCCAGCTCAGCGCCAGAACAGGGGAAAAAACTGTTTTTT
TRBD1	TRBV28	-	TRBJ1-3	CASSLSGQGMGNTIYF	TGTGCCAGCAGTTTATCCGGACAGGGGATGGGAAACACCATATATTTT
-	TRBV29-1	few	TRBJ1-5	CSVQNSNQPQHF	TGCAGCGTACAGAATAGCAATCAGCCCCAGCATTTT
-	TRBV6-1	few	TRBJ2-2	CASSEEQGNTGELFF	TGTGCCAGCAGTGAAGAACAGGGTAACACCGGGGAGCTGTTTTTT
-	TRBV9	once	TRBJ1-1	CASSLGVTGTEAFF	TGTGCCAGCAGCCTAGGGGTAACGGGCACTGAAGCTTTCTTT
-	TRBV25-1	-	TRBJ2-7	CASSDPPEGEGYEQYF	TGTGCCAGCAGTGATCCCCCCGAGGGAGAAGGATACGAGCAGTACTTC
-	TRBV27	-	TRBJ2-3	CASSLGQGPDTQYF	TGTGCCAGCAGTTTAGGGCAAGGCCCAGATACGCAGTATTTT
-	TRBV10-3	-	TRBJ1-5	CAISAGVRNQPQHF	TGTGCCATCAGTGCAGGGGTGAGAAATCAGCCCCAGCATTTT
-	TRBV5-4	-	TRBJ1-1	CASSRGRTENTEAFF	TGTGCCAGCAGCCGGGGAAGGACAGAGAACACTGAAGCTTTCTTT
TRBD2	TRBV5-1	-	TRBJ2-7	CASSRGVEYEQYF	TGCGCCAGCAGCCGGGGGGTGGAGTACGAGCAGTACTTC
-	TRBV7-8	once	TRBJ1-2	CASSLTDYGYTF	TGTGCCAGCAGCTTAACAGACTATGGCTACACCTTC
TRBD1	TRBV19	-	TRBJ2-5	CASSRLTGGETQYF	TGTGCCAGTAGTAGACTCACAGGGGGTGAGACCCAGTACTTC
TRBD2	TRBV27	few	TRBJ2-7	CASNLAGRTAYEQYF	TGTGCCAGCAACCTAGCGGGACGAACAGCCTACGAGCAGTACTTC
-	TRBV19	-	TRBJ2-4	CASPRRQIAKNIQYF	TGTGCCAGCCCAAGGCGACAGATAGCCAAAAACATTCAGTACTTC
-	TRBV10-3	once	TRBJ1-5	CAISPETGSPQHF	TGTGCCATCAGTCCCGAGACGGGTAGCCCCCAGCATTTT